Below are 7 T cell receptor beta chains sequenced from a single sample in a study of CD8 T cells in ankylosing spondylitis. Regarding the study as a whole: One TCR beta motif, made up of fewer than 10 highly homologous variants, appeared characteristic of ankylosing spondylitis blood.

No antigens are known for them. TCRdb ran MiXCR on the 5' RACE reads and lists one entry per CDR3 protein. This table holds around 770,000 distinct CDR3 sequences, under 20% found once. Sequencing input: blood, either unsorted or a sorted T cell fraction (not recorded which). These receptors were taken from a male donor with ankylosing spondylitis.

The V gene is TRBV12-3 or TRBV12-4, the J gene TRBJ2-1, with 10 positions matching TRBD2. J lost 4 bases, V lost 6 bases, and 3 bases had no gene match. The length of the CDR3 is 14 residues. CDR3 nucleotide sequence: TGTGCCAGCAGGCAGCGGGGGGGTTACAATGAGCAGTTCTTC. Translating gives CASRQRGGYNEQFF.

This chain connects TRBV12-3 or TRBV12-4 to TRBJ2-7, with 8 bases that match TRBD1. With 10 bases clipped from V and 3 bases from J, the junction kept 8 bases outside the gene matches. The CDR3 loop spans 13 amino acids. The CDR3 nucleotides are TGTGCCACGGCGAACACAGGGGGCTACGAGCAGTACTTC. Translating it yields CATANTGGYEQYF.

V usage is TRBV4-3 and J usage is TRBJ2-2; 9 bases line up with TRBD1. The CDR3 loop spans 16 amino acids. The V and J ends lost 3 bases and 4 bases, in that order; junction bases with no gene match: 6. Germline lookup yields CDR1 LGHNA and CDR2 YSLEER. CDR3 loop: CASSQGQGFGTGELFF. CDR3 nucleotide sequence: TGCGCCAGCAGCCAGGGACAGGGATTCGGCACCGGGGAGCTGTTTTTT.

Note on this clonotype: Germline is not matched at one junction end, which may reflect a read error. The chain has TRBV3-1 and TRBJ2-6; D possibly corresponds to TRBD1 (6 bases). The V gene's germline CDR1 is LGHDT and CDR2 YNNKEL (reference sequence). The CDR3 sequence is 17 residues long. The CDR3 region is CASSQDPRVSGVNVLTF. CDR3 DNA sequence: TGTGCCAGCAGCCAAGATCCCAGGGTATCAGGGGTCAACGTCCTGACTTTC.

The V call is TRBV7-2, the J call TRBJ1-2, with 7 bases identical to TRBD1. Per germline, CDR1 SGHTA and CDR2 FQGNSA. Losses at the gene ends were 5 bases for V and 5 bases for J; bases not matched to a gene: 11. The CDR3 is made up of 15 amino acids. CDR3 coding DNA: TGTGCCAGCAGCGCCCGGGACAGTGTCATTTATGGCTACACCTTC. Translation: CASSARDSVIYGYTF.

V is TRBV20-1 and J is TRBJ2-3; 8 bases line up with TRBD1. Germline V gives CDR1 DFQATT, CDR2 SNEGSKA (reference sequence). The CDR3 loop spans 12 amino acids. Losses at the gene ends were 4 bases for V and 5 bases for J; bases not matched to a gene: 2. CDR3 sequence reads: CSAIDRGDTQYF. As DNA, the CDR3 is TGCAGTGCTATAGACAGGGGAGATACGCAGTATTTT.

This clonotype was counted between two and nine times. J is TRBJ1-2 and V is TRBV12-3 or TRBV12-4, with 9 bases lining up with TRBD1. The CDR3 is 15 amino acids. The trim removed 4 bases at V and 4 bases at J, leaving 7 bases unmatched. Here the CDR3 DNA reads TGTGCCAGCAGTTCACGGGACAGGGCGGCCTATGGCTACACCTTC. This sequence encodes CASSSRDRAAYGYTF.